This T cell receptor (beta chain) is from a study of OX40 agonist ivuxolimab in advanced cancers. Study observations and caveats: At 0.1 to 3.0 mg/kg and by week 6, CD4+ and CD8+ T cells in the blood had expanded clonally.

To note about this clone: Its antigen is as yet unknown.

The CDR3 is made up of 13 amino acids. Trimming stripped 5 bases from V and 5 bases from J, with 12 bases between. CDR1 is MGHDK, CDR2 SYGVNS, per germline. Generated by immunoSEQ multiplex PCR, the TCRdb table keeps only in-frame clones and is missing some. The table lists 100,000 to 130,000 clones, approximately 90% of them singletons. This sequence originates from an adult with an advanced solid tumor such as melanoma, head and neck, liver or kidney cancer. Sample: CD4+ or CD8+ T cells sorted from blood, taken in a trial of the OX40 agonist ivuxolimab. The chain combines TRBV25-1 with TRBJ1-1; possibly TRBD1 for D (6 bases). The CDR3: CASSQRGGTEAFF. For the CDR3, the DNA is TGTGCCAGCAGTCAAAGGGGGGGGACTGAAGCTTTCTTT.